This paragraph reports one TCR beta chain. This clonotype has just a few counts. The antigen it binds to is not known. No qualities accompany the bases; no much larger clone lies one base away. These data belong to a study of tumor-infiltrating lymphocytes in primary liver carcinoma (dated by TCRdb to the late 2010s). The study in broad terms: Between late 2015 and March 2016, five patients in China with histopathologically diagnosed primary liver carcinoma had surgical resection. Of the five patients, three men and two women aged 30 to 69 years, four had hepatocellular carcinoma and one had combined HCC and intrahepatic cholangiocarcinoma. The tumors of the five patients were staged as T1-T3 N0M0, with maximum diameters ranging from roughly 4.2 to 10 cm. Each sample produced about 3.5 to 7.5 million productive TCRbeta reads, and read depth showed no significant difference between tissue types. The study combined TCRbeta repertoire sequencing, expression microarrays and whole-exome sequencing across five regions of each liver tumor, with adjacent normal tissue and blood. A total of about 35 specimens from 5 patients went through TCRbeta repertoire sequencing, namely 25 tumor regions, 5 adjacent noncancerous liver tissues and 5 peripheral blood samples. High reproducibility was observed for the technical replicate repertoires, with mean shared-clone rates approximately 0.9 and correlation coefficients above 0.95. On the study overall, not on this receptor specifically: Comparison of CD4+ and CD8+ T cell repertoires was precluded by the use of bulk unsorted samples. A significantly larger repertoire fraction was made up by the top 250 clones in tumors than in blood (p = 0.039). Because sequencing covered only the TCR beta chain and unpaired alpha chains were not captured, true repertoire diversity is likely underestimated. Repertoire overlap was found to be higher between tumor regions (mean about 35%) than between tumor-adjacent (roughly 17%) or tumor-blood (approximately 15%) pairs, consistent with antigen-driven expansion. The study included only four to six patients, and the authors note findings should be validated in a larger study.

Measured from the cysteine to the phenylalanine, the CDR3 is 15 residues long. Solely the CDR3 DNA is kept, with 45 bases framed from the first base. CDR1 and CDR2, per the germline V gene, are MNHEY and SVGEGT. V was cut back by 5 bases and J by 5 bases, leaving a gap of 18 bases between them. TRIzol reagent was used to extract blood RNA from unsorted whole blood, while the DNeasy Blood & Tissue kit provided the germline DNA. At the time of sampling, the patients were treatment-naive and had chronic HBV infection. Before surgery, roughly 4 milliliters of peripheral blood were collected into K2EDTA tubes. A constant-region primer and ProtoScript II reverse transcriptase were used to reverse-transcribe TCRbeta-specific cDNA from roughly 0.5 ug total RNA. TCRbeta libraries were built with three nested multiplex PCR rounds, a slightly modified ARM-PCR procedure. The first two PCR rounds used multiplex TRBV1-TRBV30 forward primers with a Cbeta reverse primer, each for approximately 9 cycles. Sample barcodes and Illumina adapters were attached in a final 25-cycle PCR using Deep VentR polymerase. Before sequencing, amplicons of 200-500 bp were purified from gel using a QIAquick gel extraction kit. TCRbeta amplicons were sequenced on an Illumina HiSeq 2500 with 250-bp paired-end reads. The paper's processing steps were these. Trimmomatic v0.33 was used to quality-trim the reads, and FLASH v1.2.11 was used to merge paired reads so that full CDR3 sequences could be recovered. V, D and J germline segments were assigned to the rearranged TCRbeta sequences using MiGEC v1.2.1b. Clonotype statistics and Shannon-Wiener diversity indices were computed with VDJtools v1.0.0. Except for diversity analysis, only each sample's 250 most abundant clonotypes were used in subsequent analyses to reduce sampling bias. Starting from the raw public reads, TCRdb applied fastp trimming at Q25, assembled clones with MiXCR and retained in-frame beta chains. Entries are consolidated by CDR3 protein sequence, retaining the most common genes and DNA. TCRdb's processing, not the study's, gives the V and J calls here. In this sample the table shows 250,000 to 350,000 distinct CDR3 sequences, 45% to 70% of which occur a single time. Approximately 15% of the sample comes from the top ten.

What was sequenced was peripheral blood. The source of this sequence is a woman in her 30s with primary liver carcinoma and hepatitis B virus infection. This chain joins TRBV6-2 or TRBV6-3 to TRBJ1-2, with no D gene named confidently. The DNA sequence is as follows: TGTGCCAGCAGTAACCCGGGAACGGACCTTTATGGCTACACCTTC. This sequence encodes CASSNPGTDLYGYTF.